This T cell receptor beta chain was captured in a study of regulatory T cells in long-lasting Graves disease. Documented time point: newly diagnosed GD, antithyroid drugs for less than 3 months. Scientists built the TCR library using RNA that was extracted from PBMCs. Building of the TCR beta libraries involved iRepertoire HTBI primers and Arm-PCR of CDR3 regions. MiXCR was run by TCRdb on the multiplex PCR reads, yielding one entry per CDR3 protein. This table has about 610,000 distinct CDR3 sequences, approximately 16% appearing once. The germline V and J ends were trimmed by 5 bases and 9 bases, with 11 bases remaining between them. The CDR3 runs to 12 residues. Germline-derived CDR1 and CDR2 are LNHDA and SQIVND (reference sequence). The sample was also reused in another study, on T cells in Graves' hyperthyroidism and ophthalmopathy. According to that study: Newly diagnosed hyperthyroidism patients aged 18 to 65 years had disease lasting under 2 months. Patients having uncontrolled infection, another autoimmune disease, pregnancy or lactation were not included. Most clonotypes expanded in the thyroid (above 0.001) were also present in blood.

This TCR came from a young man with Graves disease. Material: peripheral blood mononuclear cells (PBMCs), obtained at new diagnosis, from a patient treated with antithyroid drugs. The V gene is TRBV19, the J gene TRBJ2-1; D perhaps matches TRBD1 (6 bases). The CDR3 region is CASSQQGREQFF. The CDR3 DNA is TGTGCCAGTAGTCAACAGGGTCGTGAGCAGTTCTTC.